This T cell receptor (beta chain) was documented in a study of immune cell composition in non-small cell lung cancer. Study-wide points: TIL tumour reactivity correlated with maximal tumour-associated clone frequency in adenocarcinoma.

As concerns this clone: Its specificity is not known.

The assay was immunoSEQ multiplex PCR, and TCRdb's table has in-frame clones only and misses some. The sample gives about 8,000 clones, just under 70% of which show up once; 8.2% is in the top ten. V lost 2 bases to trimming and J lost 3 bases, with 4 bases between them. Per germline, CDR1 SNHLY and CDR2 FYNNEI. This CDR3 contains 12 residues. This clonotype originated in a human donor with non-small cell lung cancer. This rearrangement joins TRBV2 to TRBJ1-1, with D uncertain. The sequenced sample was lung tumor tissue. CDR3 DNA: TGTGCCAGCAGTGAATCGGACACTGAAGCTTTCTTT. The encoded protein is CASSESDTEAFF.